These 5 T cell receptor beta chains were all obtained from the same sample, sequenced in a study of cytomegalovirus exposure and HLA in healthy donors. PCR involved 60 Vbeta and 13 Jbeta primers. This table comes from immunoSEQ multiplex PCR, and its TCRdb copy is limited to in-frame clones, with some not included. The sample has nearly 200,000 clones, approximately 85% seen once. The specimen was PBMCs. The receptors originated from a woman between 50 and 59 years old in good health and CMV-seropositive.

The rearrangement links TRBV5-1 to TRBJ2-4, with D possibly matching TRBD2 (6 bases). The V end was cut by 2 bases, the J end by 1 base, with 16 bases between. Germline loops: CDR1 SGHRS, CDR2 YFSETQ. This CDR3 contains 17 residues. CDR3 residues: CASSFGGTSGAKNIQYF. The CDR3, as DNA: TGCGCCAGCAGCTTTGGGGGGACCTCCGGGGCCAAAAACATTCAGTACTTC.

Here the CDR3 DNA reads TGTGCCAGCAGTTCCCCCTCCCCGGGACAGGGTTATGAAGACTATGGCTACACCTTC. Its protein is CASSSPSPGQGYEDYGYTF. The chain recombines TRBV28 with TRBJ1-2; 9 bases match TRBD1. Germline V gene lookup returns CDR1 MDHEN and CDR2 SYDVKM. The CDR3 is made up of 19 amino acids. Trimming at V came to 4 bases and at J to 3 bases, leaving 18 bases not matched to a gene.

The chain joins TRBV6-5 to TRBJ1-2, with 8 bases identical to TRBD1. This CDR3 has 13 residues. The J segment lost 8 bases and the V segment lost 5 bases, leaving 7 bases of the junction unmatched. Germline assignment: CDR1 MNHEY and CDR2 SVGAGI. CDR3 sequence (DNA): TGTGCCAGCAGTGGCGAAAACAGGGGGGGCTACACCTTC. Amino acids: CASSGENRGGYTF.

This sequence joins TRBV7-9 and TRBJ1-2, with 7 bases aligning to TRBD1. The CDR3 runs 14 residues. Germline V CDR1 and CDR2: SEHNR, FQNEAQ (reference sequence). Losses at the gene ends were 5 bases for V and 4 bases for J; bases not matched to a gene: 7. The CDR3 region is CASSQGQEFYGYTF. In DNA, the CDR3 is TGTGCCAGCAGCCAAGGACAGGAATTCTATGGCTACACCTTC.

This clone was detected only once. The chain is built from TRBV5-1 and TRBJ2-3; no clear D. The length of the CDR3 is 15 residues. V was clipped by 0 bases and J by 2 bases, with 10 bases between them. Per germline, CDR1 SGHRS and CDR2 YFSETQ. As DNA, the CDR3 is TGCGCCAGCAGCTTGGAAGCGAGGAACACAGATACGCAGTATTTT. Amino acids: CASSLEARNTDTQYF. The variable domain in full, completed from reference TRBV5-1 and TRBJ2-3, reads KAGVTQTPRYLIKTRGQQVTLSCSPISGHRSVSWYQQTPGQGLQFLFEYFSETQRNKGNFPGRFSGRQFSNSRSEMNVSTLELGDSALYLCASSLEARNTDTQYFGPGTRLTVL.